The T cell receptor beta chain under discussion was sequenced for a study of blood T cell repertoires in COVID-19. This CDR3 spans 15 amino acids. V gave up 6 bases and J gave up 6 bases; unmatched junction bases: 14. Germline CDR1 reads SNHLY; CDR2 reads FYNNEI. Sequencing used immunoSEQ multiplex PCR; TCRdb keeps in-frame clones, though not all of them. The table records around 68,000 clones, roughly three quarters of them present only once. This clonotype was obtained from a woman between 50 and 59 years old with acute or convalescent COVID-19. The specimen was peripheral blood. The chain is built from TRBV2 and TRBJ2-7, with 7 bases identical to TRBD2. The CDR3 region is CASRVTLAAAPEQYF. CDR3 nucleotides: TGTGCCAGCAGGGTTACTCTAGCGGCCGCGCCCGAGCAGTACTTC.